What follows describes a single T cell receptor (beta chain). The sample belongs to a study of blood T cell repertoires in COVID-19. Per the germline V gene, CDR1 is SGHNT and CDR2 is YYREEE (reference sequence). Trimming removed 3 bases from V and 7 bases from J, with 11 bases in between. The CDR3 spans 13 residues. Sequencing was performed with immunoSEQ multiplex PCR; in TCRdb, only in-frame clones are kept and a portion is missing. The sample holds some 40,000 clones, approximately 92% seen once. The genes are TRBV5-4 and TRBJ1-5, with TRBD1 as a possible D gene (6 bases). The sequencing sample was made of peripheral blood. The TCR comes from an elderly woman with acute or convalescent COVID-19. The CDR3: CASSSNRDQPQHF. The CDR3 DNA follows: TGTGCCAGCAGCTCAAACAGGGACCAGCCCCAGCATTTT.